This paragraph reports one T cell receptor (beta chain). Trimming removed 0 bases at V and 0 bases at J, with 14 bases between. CDR3 length: 17 amino acids. Germline CDR1 and CDR2: MDHEN and SYDVKM. The data stem from a study of blood T cell repertoires in COVID-19. Per the study methods: Estimation of nucleated cell counts was performed using reference gene primer amplification. The assay was immunoSEQ multiplex PCR, and TCRdb's table has in-frame clones only and misses some. V and J calls and clone size are as listed in that table; D and trimming were resolved from the DNA. The sample consists of tens of thousands of clones, 90% of them appearing once.

The sample taken for sequencing was peripheral blood. The TCR originated in a man aged 18-30 years with COVID-19, enrolled during active disease. The chain uses TRBV28 and TRBJ1-2; tentatively, D is TRBD1 (6 bases). CDR3 protein: CASSLWGRGEANYGYTF. The CDR3 DNA sequence: TGTGCCAGCAGTTTATGGGGCAGGGGAGAAGCTAACTATGGCTACACCTTC.